Sequencing of this T cell receptor beta chain was carried out in a study of Ad26.COV2.S vaccination and SARS-CoV-2 variants. Study-wide results and limits: Participants given vaccine showed non-spike TCR breadth similar to that of placebo recipients.

Treatment reported: around 19 received Ad26.COV2.S at low or high dose, single or two shots; about 5 received placebo; per-sample allocation not given. Repertoires come from day 63 after the first vaccine or placebo injection. Libraries were prepared by immunoSEQ multiplex PCR; TCRdb keeps only in-frame clonotypes and omits some of them. Among a few hundred thousand clones listed, 80% to 95% were seen once. Per germline, CDR1 SGHVS and CDR2 FQNEAQ. V lost 1 base, J lost 10 bases, and 15 bases stayed unmatched. The CDR3 is made up of 17 amino acids. This clone was picked up one time. Antigen specificity is unknown.

The receptor's source is a person between 18 and 65 years old who received the Ad26.COV2.S COVID-19 vaccine or a placebo. The chain couples TRBV7-8 to TRBJ1-1; 10 bases match TRBD1. The sequencing here drew on peripheral blood, taken in a trial of Ad26.COV2.S vaccine versus placebo. The CDR3 loop reads CASSLVPGQGTRGGAFF. The CDR3 region has the DNA TGTGCCAGCAGCTTAGTACCGGGACAGGGGACTCGCGGTGGAGCTTTCTTT.